This T cell receptor beta chain came from a study of blood T cell repertoires in COVID-19. Study background: Whether acute or convalescent, the COVID-19 samples came from the United States, Italy and Spain. Sources were T cells, B-cell-depleted T cells, or PBMCs; the material itself was cDNA or gDNA.

V was clipped by 4 bases and J by 3 bases, with 10 bases between them. The CDR3 loop spans 13 amino acids. Germline CDR1 and CDR2: SGHRS and YFSETQ. The repertoire was sequenced with immunoSEQ multiplex PCR; TCRdb's copy has only in-frame clones and lacks some. This sample yields under 55,000 clones, of which approximately 84% are seen a single time; approximately 27% belongs to the top ten. This chain connects TRBV5-1 to TRBJ1-2, with D possibly matching TRBD1 (6 bases). The receptor comes from a human donor in a cohort sampled during active COVID-19. The material sequenced was peripheral blood. The CDR3 reads CASSRDNYYGYTF. In DNA form, the CDR3 reads TGCGCCAGCAGCAGGGACAATTACTATGGCTACACCTTC. The full variable domain, its missing parts supplied by reference TRBV5-1 and TRBJ1-2, is KAGVTQTPRYLIKTRGQQVTLSCSPISGHRSVSWYQQTPGQGLQFLFEYFSETQRNKGNFPGRFSGRQFSNSRSEMNVSTLELGDSALYLCASSRDNYYGYTFGSGTRLTVV.